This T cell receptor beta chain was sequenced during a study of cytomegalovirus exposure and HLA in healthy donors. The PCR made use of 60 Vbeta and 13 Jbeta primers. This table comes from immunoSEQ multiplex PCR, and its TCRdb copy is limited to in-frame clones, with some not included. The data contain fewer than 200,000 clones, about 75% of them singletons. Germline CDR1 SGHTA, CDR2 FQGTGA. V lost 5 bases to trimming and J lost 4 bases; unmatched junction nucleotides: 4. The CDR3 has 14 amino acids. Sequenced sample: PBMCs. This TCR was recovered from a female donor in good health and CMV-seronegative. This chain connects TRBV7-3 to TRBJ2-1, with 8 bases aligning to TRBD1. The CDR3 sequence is CASSARQGYNEQFF. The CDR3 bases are TGTGCCAGCAGCGCCAGACAGGGGTACAATGAGCAGTTCTTC.